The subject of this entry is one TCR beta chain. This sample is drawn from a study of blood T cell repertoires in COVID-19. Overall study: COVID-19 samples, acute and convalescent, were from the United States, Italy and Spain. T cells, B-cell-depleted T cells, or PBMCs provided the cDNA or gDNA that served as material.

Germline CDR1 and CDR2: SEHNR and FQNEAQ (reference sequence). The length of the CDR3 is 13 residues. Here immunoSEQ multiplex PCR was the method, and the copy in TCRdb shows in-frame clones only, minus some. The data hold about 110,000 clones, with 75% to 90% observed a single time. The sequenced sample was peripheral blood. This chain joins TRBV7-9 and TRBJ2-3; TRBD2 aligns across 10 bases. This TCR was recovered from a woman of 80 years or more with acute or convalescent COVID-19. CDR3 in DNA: TGTACCATAGCGGGGGGCGTCACAGATACGCAGTATTTT. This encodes CTIAGGVTDTQYF.